The rows below give T cell receptor beta chains drawn from one sample of a study of CD8 T cell repertoires and HIV-1 epitope variants. Antigens of these TCRs are unknown. The table came from immunoSEQ multiplex PCR; TCRdb's copy has only in-frame clones and leaves some out. The repertoire includes 2,400 or so clones, approximately 70% of them detected once, and roughly 40% sits in the top ten. The sample consisted of cultured CD8+ T cells derived from PBMCs. These receptor sequences come from a male donor with HIV. Each CDR3 is given without its conserved first and last residue. The D gene is left open where the match is weak.

V: TRBV7-6
D: TRBD2
J: TRBJ2-7
CDR3: ASSFSSGSDNEQY

V: TRBV6-1
D: .
J: TRBJ1-1
CDR3: ASSESHRVGTEAF

V: TRBV5-1
D: .
J: TRBJ2-5
CDR3: ASSLEGQGTQY

V: TRBV28
D: TRBD1
J: TRBJ1-2
CDR3: ASSPLRDRASRGYT

V: TRBV14
D: .
J: TRBJ2-7
CDR3: ASSQDLYEQY

V: TRBV4-2
D: TRBD2
J: TRBJ2-3
CDR3: ASRNLSGGTDTQY

V: TRBV6-1
D: TRBD1
J: TRBJ2-2
CDR3: ASSDRDRVLGVTGELF

V: TRBV27
D: TRBD2
J: TRBJ2-2
CDR3: ASEPSGRTGELF

V: TRBV7-9
D: TRBD1
J: TRBJ1-2
CDR3: ASSLGTGDYGYT

V: TRBV5-6
D: .
J: TRBJ2-1
CDR3: ASILGGADNEQF

V: TRBV5-6
D: .
J: TRBJ2-7
CDR3: ASSPIQDLVLDEQY

V: TRBV4-3
D: TRBD1
J: TRBJ2-3
CDR3: ASSQEIPGTGNPDTQY

V: TRBV5-6
D: TRBD1
J: TRBJ2-5
CDR3: ASRHRGRPGETQY

V: TRBV27
D: .
J: TRBJ1-5
CDR3: ASSLWQGPYSNQPQH

V: TRBV7-8
D: .
J: TRBJ1-1
CDR3: ASSRGGRTEAF